This T cell receptor beta chain was identified during a study of early T cells in non-severe SARS-CoV-2 infection. Study background: Sequencing used unsorted whole-blood bulk RNA, so chains lack pairing. Study-wide results and caveats: Reliance on VDJdb matching favored anti-spike CD8 responses; private and CD4 specificities were missed.

The CDR3 sequence is 14 residues long. V was trimmed by 1 base and J by 4 bases, leaving 14 bases between them. CDR1 and CDR2 from the germline V gene are SQVTM and ANQGSEA. Unique molecular identifiers were added to individual cDNA molecules. TCRdb independently ran MiXCR on the 5' RACE reads; one entry per CDR3 protein. Of under 70,000 distinct CDR3 sequences in the sample, 9.5% to 13% were seen once. This clonotype was counted at least ten times. Antigen specificity is unknown. The chain uses TRBV29-1 and TRBJ2-7; unclear D gene. The sequence was collected from an adult who was a healthcare worker with PCR-confirmed SARS-CoV-2 infection or an uninfected control (not recorded which). The source material was whole blood. The CDR3 protein is CSVEGTATHYEQYF. The CDR3 DNA is TGCAGCGTTGAAGGGACCGCCACCCATTACGAGCAGTACTTC.